This TCR beta chain was sequenced in a study of blood T cell repertoires in COVID-19. Background on the study: The cDNA or gDNA used as material had been derived from T cells, B-cell-depleted T cells, or PBMCs.

TCRdb's copy holds only in-frame clones and misses some; the assay was immunoSEQ multiplex PCR. This table has 250,000 to 350,000 clones, roughly 90% appearing once. Per the germline V gene, CDR1 is SGDLS and CDR2 is YYNGEE. The CDR3 has 18 residues. Trimming took off 4 bases at V and 8 bases at J, with 27 bases between the two ends. This TCR was recovered from a woman aged 45-65 years with active or convalescent COVID-19. The sequenced material came from peripheral blood. The J gene is TRBJ1-4, the V gene TRBV9; D is possibly TRBD1 (5 bases). The CDR3 loop reads CASSSREDSLRREEKLFF. The CDR3 DNA sequence: TGTGCCAGCAGCTCCCGAGAAGACAGTCTTCGTAGGGAAGAAAAACTGTTTTTT.